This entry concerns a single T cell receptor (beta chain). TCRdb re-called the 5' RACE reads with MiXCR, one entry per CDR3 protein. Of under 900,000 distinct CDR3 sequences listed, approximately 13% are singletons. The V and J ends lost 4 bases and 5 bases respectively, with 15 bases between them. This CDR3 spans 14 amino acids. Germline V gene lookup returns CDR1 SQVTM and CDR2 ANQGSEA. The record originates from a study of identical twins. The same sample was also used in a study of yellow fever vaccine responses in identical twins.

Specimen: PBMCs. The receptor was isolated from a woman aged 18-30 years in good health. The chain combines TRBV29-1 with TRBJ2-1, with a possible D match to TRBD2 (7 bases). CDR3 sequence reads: CSVVLGGGHNEQFF. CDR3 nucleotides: TGCAGCGTTGTCCTAGGGGGGGGTCACAATGAGCAGTTCTTC.